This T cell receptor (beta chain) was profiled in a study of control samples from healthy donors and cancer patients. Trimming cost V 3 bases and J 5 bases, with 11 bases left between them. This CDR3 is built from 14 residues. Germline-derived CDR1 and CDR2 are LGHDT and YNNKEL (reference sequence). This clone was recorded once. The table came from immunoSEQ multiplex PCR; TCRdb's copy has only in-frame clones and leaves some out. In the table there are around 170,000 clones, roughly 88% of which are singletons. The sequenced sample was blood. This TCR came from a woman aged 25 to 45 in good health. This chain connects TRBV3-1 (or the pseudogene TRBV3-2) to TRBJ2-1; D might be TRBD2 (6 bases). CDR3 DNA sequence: TGTGCCAGCAGCCATGCCGGGAGCCACAATGAGCAGTTCTTC. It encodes CASSHAGSHNEQFF.